Listed below are T cell receptor beta chains from one sample, sequenced in a study of blood T cell repertoires in COVID-19. TCRdb's table, derived via immunoSEQ multiplex PCR, lists solely in-frame clones and lacks some. The sample consists of fewer than 250,000 clones, less than 90% of them appearing once. Sequencing was performed on peripheral blood. The source of these receptors is a woman between 50 and 59 years old with acute or convalescent COVID-19. Each CDR3 is given with its conserved first and last residue. D genes are given only for firm matches. Clone size is shown for a subset of rows, as once, few, many or a class of expanded clone.

j_gene,d_gene,abundance,v_gene,CDR3nt,CDR3aa
TRBJ2-7,.,.,TRBV11-3,TGTGCCAGCAGCTTACTCCTGTCTTCCGAGCAGTACTTC,CASSLLLSSEQYF
TRBJ2-7,TRBD1,.,TRBV5-4,TGTGCCAGCAGCGCCAGACAGGGTGTCTACGAGCAGTACTTC,CASSARQGVYEQYF
TRBJ2-1,TRBD2,.,TRBV7-2,TGTGCCAGCAGCTTAGTTGGGGGTAGCGGGAGGTCCCTCTTAAATGAGCAGTTCTTC,CASSLVGGSGRSLLNEQFF
TRBJ1-2,.,.,TRBV6-5,TGTGCCAGCACCACGATCTATGGAGGTGGCTACACCTTC,CASTTIYGGGYTF
TRBJ2-1,.,.,TRBV27,TGTGCCAGCAGTTCGACTCTCTACAATGAGCAGTTCTTC,CASSSTLYNEQFF
TRBJ2-1,.,.,TRBV5-1,TGCGCCAGCAGCTTGGCCACGGGGAATGAGCAGTTCTTC,CASSLATGNEQFF
TRBJ1-2,.,.,TRBV5-4,TGTGCCAGCAGCCCAGGGGACTATGGCTACACCTTC,CASSPGDYGYTF
TRBJ2-1,TRBD2,.,TRBV28,TGTGCCAGCAGCTCCTCGGCGGCAGGGAGGGATGAGCAGTTCTTC,CASSSSAAGRDEQFF
TRBJ2-7,TRBD2,.,TRBV18,TGTGCCAGCTCACCACCGGTCATGCGGGGGGCCCCACCAGGGCAGTACTTC,CASSPPVMRGAPPGQYF
TRBJ1-1,TRBD1,.,TRBV3-1/TRBV3-2,TGTGCCAGCAGCCAAACAGGGGGCAATACTGAAGCTTTCTTT,CASSQTGGNTEAFF
TRBJ2-2,TRBD1,.,TRBV5-8,TGTGCCAGCAGCCGCCGGGACAGGAACACCGGGGAGCTGTTTTTT,CASSRRDRNTGELFF
TRBJ2-7,TRBD1,few,TRBV7-2,TGTGCCAGCAGCCCTTGGACAGGGAACTACGAGCAGTACTTC,CASSPWTGNYEQYF
TRBJ2-7,TRBD2,once,TRBV19,TGTGCCAGTAGTATGAGGGTAGCGGGAGGGCCCTACGAGCAGTACTTC,CASSMRVAGGPYEQYF
TRBJ2-5,TRBD2,.,TRBV2,TGTGCCAGCAGTGAAGCTGGGACTAGCGGGGCGGGAGAGACCCAGTACTTC,CASSEAGTSGAGETQYF
TRBJ1-6,.,few,TRBV18,TGTGCCAGCTCACCATGGGCAGGGGATTCACCCCTCCACTTT,CASSPWAGDSPLHF
TRBJ2-5,.,.,TRBV7-9,TGTGCCAGCAGCCCCGAAGGGGCGTGGGAGACCCAGTACTTC,CASSPEGAWETQYF
TRBJ2-7,TRBD1,.,TRBV19,TGTGCCAGTAGTTCACAGGGGAAAGTGGGCTACGAGCAGTACTTC,CASSSQGKVGYEQYF
TRBJ1-4,TRBD1,.,TRBV10-2,TGCGCCAGCAGTGAAGGGACAGTCGAAAAACTGTTTTTT,CASSEGTVEKLFF
TRBJ2-7,TRBD2,.,TRBV3-1/TRBV3-2,TGTGCCAGCAGCCAAGAACTCCCCTACAGGAGCGGGGGGGCGGATGAGCAGTACTTC,CASSQELPYRSGGADEQYF
TRBJ2-2,.,.,TRBV5-6,TGTGCCAGCAGAGCCCCGTCCGGGGAGCTGTTTTTT,CASRAPSGELFF
TRBJ2-3,TRBD2,.,TRBV30,TGTGCCTGGGCTAAACTAGCGGGGGGTCGAGATACGCAGTATTTT,CAWAKLAGGRDTQYF
TRBJ2-4,.,.,TRBV21-1,TGTGCCAGCAGCGAGTGGACAGAAAAAAACATTCAGTACTTC,CASSEWTEKNIQYF
TRBJ1-1,TRBD1,.,TRBV7-9,TGTGCCAGCAGCATCGACAGGGAACACACTGAAGCTTTCTTT,CASSIDREHTEAFF
TRBJ2-7,.,.,TRBV11-3,TGTGCCAGCAGCTTAGGTGGGACAACTCGCGAGCAGTACTTC,CASSLGGTTREQYF
TRBJ1-2,.,.,TRBV7-2,TGTGCCAGCAGCTTAGATTGGGGGGGTGAAGGCTACACCTTC,CASSLDWGGEGYTF
TRBJ2-7,.,.,TRBV3-1/TRBV3-2,TGTGCCAGCAGCCAAGTTCTCTACGAGCAGTACTTC,CASSQVLYEQYF
TRBJ1-3,.,.,TRBV29-1,TGCAGCGCCGCGGCAGGGGGAAACACCATATATTTT,CSAAAGGNTIYF
TRBJ1-1,TRBD1,.,TRBV24-1,TGTGCCACCAGTGCTCTACAGGGGGCTTCTTACACTGAAGCTTTCTTT,CATSALQGASYTEAFF
TRBJ1-1,.,.,TRBV5-1,TGCGCCAGCAGCTTGTTGGCACATCAGGGCACTGAAGCTTTCTTT,CASSLLAHQGTEAFF